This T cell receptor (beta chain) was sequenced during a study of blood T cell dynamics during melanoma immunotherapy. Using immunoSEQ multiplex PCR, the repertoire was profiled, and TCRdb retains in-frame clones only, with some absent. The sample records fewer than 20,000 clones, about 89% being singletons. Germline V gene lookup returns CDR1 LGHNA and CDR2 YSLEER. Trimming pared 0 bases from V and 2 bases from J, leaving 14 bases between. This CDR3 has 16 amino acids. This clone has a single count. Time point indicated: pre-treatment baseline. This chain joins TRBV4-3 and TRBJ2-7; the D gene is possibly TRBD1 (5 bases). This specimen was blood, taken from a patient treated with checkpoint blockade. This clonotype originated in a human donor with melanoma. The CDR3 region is CASSQEWGRETYEQYF. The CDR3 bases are TGCGCCAGCAGCCAAGAGTGGGGCAGGGAAACCTACGAGCAGTACTTC.